This entry describes one T cell receptor (beta chain). These data belong to a study of shared clonotypes between healthy human individuals. Sequenced by immunoSEQ multiplex PCR; TCRdb stores in-frame clones only, minus some. The repertoire consists of roughly 1 million clones, with about three quarters occurring once and the leading ten covering around 1.5%. Trimming at V came to 2 bases and at J to 6 bases, leaving 12 bases not matched to a gene. The CDR3 length is 18 residues. In germline, CDR1 is SGHRS, CDR2 YFSETQ. The receptor comes from a man younger than 30 in good health. Specimen: memory CD4+ T cells sorted from blood. Described subset: CD45RA-negative fraction. The rearrangement links TRBV5-1 to TRBJ2-1; 12 bases are a match to TRBD2. The chain's CDR3 is CASSFGRTSGIAINEQFF. In DNA, the CDR3 is TGCGCCAGCAGCTTTGGGCGGACTAGCGGGATAGCAATCAATGAGCAGTTCTTC.